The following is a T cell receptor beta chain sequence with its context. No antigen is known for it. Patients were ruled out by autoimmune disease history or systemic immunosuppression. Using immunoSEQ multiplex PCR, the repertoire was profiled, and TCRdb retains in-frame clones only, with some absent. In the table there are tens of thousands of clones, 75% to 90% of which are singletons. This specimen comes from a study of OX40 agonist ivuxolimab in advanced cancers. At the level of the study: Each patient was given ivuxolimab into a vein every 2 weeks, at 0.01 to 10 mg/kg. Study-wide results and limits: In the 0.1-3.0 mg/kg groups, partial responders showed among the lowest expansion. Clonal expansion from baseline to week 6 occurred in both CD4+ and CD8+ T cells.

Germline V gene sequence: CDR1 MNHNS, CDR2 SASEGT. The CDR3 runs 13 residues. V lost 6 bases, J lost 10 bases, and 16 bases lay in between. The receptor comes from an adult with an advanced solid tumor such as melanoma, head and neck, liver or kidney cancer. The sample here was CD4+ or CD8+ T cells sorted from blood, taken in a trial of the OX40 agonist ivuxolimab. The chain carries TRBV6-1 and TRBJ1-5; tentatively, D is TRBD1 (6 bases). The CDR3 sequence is CASREGGFQPQHF. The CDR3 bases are TGTGCCAGCAGGGAGGGGGGTTTTCAACCCCAGCATTTT.